This TCR beta chain was documented in a study of chemoradiotherapy in HPV16-positive cancers. The study's findings and limits: Non-HPV-specific T cells did not expand in tumors during treatment, whereas candidate HPV-specific clones and E7-related motifs did. HPV-specific T cells were functionally defined from only two HPV16-positive patients.

The CDR3 extends over 13 amino acids. With 3 bases removed from V and 3 bases from J, the gap between germline ends came to 8 bases. Germline-derived CDR1 and CDR2 are SGHTA and FQGTGA. In regard to this clone: The antigen remains unidentified.

Samples were taken several times over chemoradiotherapy. Produced via immunoSEQ multiplex PCR; TCRdb's table is partial and in-frame only. There are 30,000 to 40,000 clones in the sample; 92% occur only once, and 3.5% to 4% lies in the top ten. Sequenced here: blood, sampled from a patient who underwent chemoradiotherapy. The clonotype originates from a human donor with HPV-associated anogenital cancer. V and J are TRBV7-3 and TRBJ2-5; D is undetermined. CDR3 region: CASSFGPEETQYF. The CDR3 coding sequence is TGTGCCAGCAGCTTTGGACCGGAAGAGACCCAGTACTTC. The full variable domain, rest sourced from reference TRBV7-3 and TRBJ2-5, is GAGVSQTPSNKVTEKGKYVELRCDPISGHTALYWYRQSLGQGPEFLIYFQGTGAADDSGLPNDRFFAVRPEGSVSTLKIQRTERGDSAVYLCASSFGPEETQYFGPGTRLLVL.